The next 17 T cell receptor beta chains were all read from a single sample in a study of T cell clonotyping in hematopoietic cell transplantation (dated by TCRdb to 2020 to 2022). This specimen's time point label, interpreted: 30 days after allo-HCT. Receptor libraries were prepared by the immunoSEQ multiplex PCR assay. TCRdb mirrors the immuneACCESS table, restricted to in-frame sequences. Some clones are absent from its copies; in checked studies, under half trace to an unresolved V gene, and the reason for the others is unknown. The sample data list approximately 10,000 clones, and approximately 49% of these were observed just once. Less than 10% of the sample is in the top ten clones. This specimen was PBMCs, taken 30 days after allogeneic stem cell transplant. These receptor sequences come from a male patient aged 50 to 60 who had an allogeneic stem cell transplant from an unrelated donor, so the T cells may come from the graft donor. Some clones in this sample may be carry-over from other donors' samples.

This clone has a single count. The V and J genes are TRBV5-6 and TRBJ2-7; 10 nucleotides align to TRBD2. Germline-derived CDR1 and CDR2 are SGHDT and YYEEEE. The CDR3 is 15 residues long. V shed 4 bases, J shed 5 bases, and the junction held 9 bases outside the gene matches. CDR3 nucleotide sequence: TGTGCCAGCAGCGCGGGATTAGCGGGGGGCGACGAGCAGTACTTC. It translates to CASSAGLAGGDEQYF.

This chain uses TRBV7-2 with TRBJ1-2; D unresolved. Germline CDR1 reads SGHTA; CDR2 reads FQGNSA. This CDR3 region has 14 residues. The ends were cut back, 5 bases at V and 4 bases at J, with 14 bases in the middle. The CDR3 DNA follows: TGTGCCAGCAGCCCTTCCCGGCAGCCCTATGGCTACACCTTC. Protein: CASSPSRQPYGYTF.

This clone has just a few counts. The chain links TRBV25-1 to TRBJ2-7; 8 bases are a match to TRBD2. In germline, CDR1 is MGHDK, CDR2 SYGVNS. The trim removed 8 bases at V and 1 base at J, leaving 10 bases unmatched. CDR3 length: 15 amino acids. CDR3 loop: CASLPSSGPSYEQYF. The CDR3 nucleotides are TGTGCCAGCCTACCTTCTAGCGGGCCTTCCTACGAGCAGTACTTC.

This chain links TRBV28 with TRBJ2-1, with TRBD2 as a possible D gene (6 bases). CDR3 size: 15 residues. V lost 3 bases and J 2 bases, leaving 11 bases between the germline ends. Germline values: CDR1 MDHEN, CDR2 SYDVKM. The CDR3 DNA reads TGTGCCAGCAGTTTGCCGGGAGAAACCTACAATGAGCAGTTCTTC. It translates to CASSLPGETYNEQFF. Full variable domain (rest looked up from reference TRBV28 and TRBJ2-1): DVKVTQSSRYLVKRTGEKVFLECVQDMDHENMFWYRQDPGLGLRLIYFSYDVKMKEKGDIPEGYSVSREKKERFSLILESASTNQTSMYLCASSLPGETYNEQFFGPGTRLTVL.

V usage is TRBV10-1 and J usage is TRBJ2-7; perhaps TRBD1 as D (5 bases). Germline CDR1 is WNHNN and CDR2 is SYGVQD (reference sequence). Trimming removed 6 bases at V and 0 bases at J, with 12 bases between. This CDR3 has 14 residues. Here the CDR3 DNA reads TGCGCCAGCAGCCTGGACACGAGCTCCTACGAGCAGTACTTC. Translation: CASSLDTSSYEQYF.

The chain recombines TRBV5-1 with TRBJ2-7; 8 bases fit TRBD1. CDR3 length equals 15 residues. V was clipped by 2 bases and J by 7 bases; unmatched bases: 11. Germline V lookup: CDR1 SGHRS, CDR2 YFSETQ. CDR3 in amino acids: CASSFTGGRTGEQYF. CDR3 nucleotide sequence: TGCGCCAGCAGCTTTACAGGGGGGCGCACGGGGGAGCAGTACTTC.

This clone has just one count. This sequence joins TRBV30 and TRBJ1-5; possible D gene TRBD1, 5 bases. Germline V gene lookup returns CDR1 GTSNPN and CDR2 SVGIG (reference sequence). V lost 1 base, J lost 7 bases, and 11 bases lay in between. The CDR3 covers 13 residues. CDR3 region: CAWSGQFGQPQHF. The CDR3, as DNA: TGTGCCTGGAGTGGACAGTTTGGGCAGCCCCAGCATTTT.

This clone was seen a few times. This chain joins TRBV5-6 and TRBJ1-1; D call uncertain. Germline CDR1 reads SGHDT; CDR2 reads YYEEEE. The CDR3 is 12 residues long. The V end was cut by 0 bases, the J end by 7 bases, with 7 bases between. The CDR3 is CASSLGAGEAFF. The DNA for the CDR3 is TGTGCCAGCAGCTTGGGGGCGGGTGAAGCTTTCTTT. Looking up the rest from reference TRBV5-6 and TRBJ1-1 gives the full variable domain: DAGVTQSPTHLIKTRGQQVTLRCSPKSGHDTVSWYQQALGQGPQFIFQYYEEEERQRGNFPDRFSGHQFPNYSSELNVNALLLGDSALYLCASSLGAGEAFFGQGTRLTVV.

This chain uses TRBV29-1 with TRBJ2-7; D may correspond to TRBD1 or TRBD2 (5 bases each). The CDR3 covers 11 residues. In germline, CDR1 is SQVTM, CDR2 ANQGSEA. V was trimmed by 4 bases and J by 12 bases, leaving 16 bases between them. The CDR3 DNA follows: TGCAGCGTTGTTGACGGGGCAAGAGGGTACTTC. Translated: CSVVDGARGYF.

V and J are TRBV10-3 and TRBJ1-2; D ambiguous. Germline loops: CDR1 ENHRY, CDR2 SYGVKD. The CDR3 has 12 residues. Trimming took 0 bases from V and 10 from J, leaving 9 bases between them. DNA of the CDR3: TGTGCCATCAGTGAGTCGGAAAGGGTCTACACCTTC. This codes for CAISESERVYTF.

This clone came up a few times. The V gene is TRBV5-8, the J gene TRBJ1-4; no clear D gene. V lost 1 base and J 5 bases, leaving 3 bases between the germline ends. The CDR3 covers 12 residues. Per the germline V gene, CDR1 is SGHTS and CDR2 is YDEGEE. CDR3 region: CASSLTNEKLFF. DNA for the CDR3: TGTGCCAGCAGCTTGACAAATGAAAAACTGTTTTTT. The complete variable domain, with remaining parts taken from reference TRBV5-8 and TRBJ1-4, reads EAGVTQSPTHLIKTRGQQATLRCSPISGHTSVYWYQQALGLGLQFLLWYDEGEERNRGNFPPRFSGRQFPNYSSELNVNALELEDSALYLCASSLTNEKLFFGSGTQLSVL.

V gene TRBV29-1 combines with J gene TRBJ1-2; tentative D call: TRBD1 (5 bases). Trimming shortened V by 3 bases and J by 5 bases, and 13 bases separated the two germline ends. Germline V gene lookup returns CDR1 SQVTM and CDR2 ANQGSEA. There are 13 residues in the CDR3. The CDR3 DNA reads TGCAGCGTTGAGGGGCCAGGGCAGTATGGCTACACCTTC. It translates to CSVEGPGQYGYTF.

This clone was recorded a few times. This sequence joins TRBV14 and TRBJ2-5; possible D gene TRBD1, 7 bases. TRBJ2-7 matches the DNA end more closely, so the J call is doubtful. This CDR3 is 14 amino acids long. CDR1 is SGHDN, CDR2 FVKESK, per germline. In DNA form, the CDR3 reads TGTGCCAGCAGTATCCAGGGGGGCACCTACGAGCAGTACTTC. As protein: CASSIQGGTYEQYF.

Details on this clone: A far larger clone is just one base off, so this is likely a read error. The V call is TRBV5-4, the J call TRBJ1-6; 7 positions agree with TRBD1. The length of the CDR3 is 15 residues. Germline-derived CDR1 and CDR2 are SGHNT and YYREEE (reference sequence). V dropped 4 bases and J dropped 4; count of bases not matched to a gene: 5. In DNA, the CDR3 is TGTGCCAGCAGCCAGCCGGGACAGTATAATTCACCCCTCCACTTT. Protein product: CASSQPGQYNSPLHF.

This clone was recorded a few times. V is TRBV6-5 and J is TRBJ2-3; D might be TRBD1 (5 bases). The V gene's germline CDR1 is MNHEY and CDR2 SVGAGI. V was cut by 0 bases and J by 1 base, with 5 bases left in between. The CDR3 has 14 amino acids. CDR3 protein: CASSYSGGTDTQYF. CDR3 bases: TGTGCCAGCAGTTACTCAGGGGGCACAGATACGCAGTATTTT.

This sequence joins TRBV30 and TRBJ1-3; D call uncertain. The CDR3 contains 15 residues. Germline V gives CDR1 GTSNPN, CDR2 SVGIG (reference sequence). V dropped 2 bases and J dropped 1 base, with 12 bases sitting between them. In DNA form, the CDR3 reads TGTGCCTGGAGTAAATGGTCTGGGTCTGGAAACACCATATATTTT. It encodes CAWSKWSGSGNTIYF.

V usage is TRBV6-5 and J usage is TRBJ1-2; D is undetermined. The V and J ends lost 10 bases and 4 bases respectively, with 19 bases between them. The CDR3 totals 14 residues. In germline, CDR1 is MNHEY, CDR2 SVGAGI. The CDR3 here is CAIKRASATYGYTF. In DNA, the CDR3 is TGTGCCATCAAGAGGGCATCCGCCACCTATGGCTACACCTTC.